This TCR beta chain is drawn from a study of T cell responses to AZD1222 COVID-19 vaccine. Across the whole study: Pooled samples include second doses given at about 4 or 12 weeks.

Clones were sequenced by immunoSEQ multiplex PCR, and TCRdb holds only the in-frame ones, with some missing. In the table there are over 60,000 clones, around 86% of which are singletons. Overall study findings and caveats: Clonal diversity was possibly underestimated; the donors were predominantly white British and more often female. Spike-specific TCR depth and breadth grew after two AZD1222 doses.

Germline CDR1 reads SEHNR; CDR2 reads FQNEAQ (reference sequence). The CDR3 is 11 residues long. The ends were cut back, 8 bases at V and 5 bases at J, with 10 bases in the middle. Regarding this clone: The antigen remains undetermined.

The origin of this receptor is an adult in good health. The source material was peripheral blood, sampled on day 0 of AZD1222 vaccination. This chain joins TRBV7-9 and TRBJ2-7; TRBD2 is a possible D gene (6 bases). The CDR3: CASFGGDEQYF. The CDR3 region has the DNA TGTGCCAGCTTTGGCGGGGACGAGCAGTACTTC.